Included here is one T cell receptor beta chain sequence, with context. The data stem from a study of T cell repertoires in ileal Crohn's disease. V shed 2 bases, J shed 0 bases, and the junction held 14 bases outside the gene matches. Germline-derived CDR1 and CDR2 are SGHKS and YYEKEE (reference sequence). CDR3 length: 19 residues. Clones were read by immunoSEQ multiplex PCR, and TCRdb kept only the in-frame ones, dropping some. The sample lists around 15,000 clones; 87% were seen once. The clonotype originates from an adult with Crohn's disease. The rearrangement uses TRBV5-5 and TRBJ1-5, with 7 bases that match TRBD1. Sequenced input: ileal tissue. Here the CDR3 reads CASSFRPGQEIYSNQPQHF. CDR3 in DNA: TGTGCCAGCAGCTTTCGTCCCGGACAGGAGATATATAGCAATCAGCCCCAGCATTTT.